This T cell receptor beta chain was sequenced in a study of beta chain features in type 1 diabetes. Sequenced material consisted of expressed TCRB transcripts (all of the isolated RNA was reverse transcribed). Profiled with immunoSEQ multiplex PCR; TCRdb holds only in-frame clones, not every one. The data show 600,000 to 650,000 clones, with roughly a sixth seen just once and around 0.1% held by the top ten. With regard to this clone: The antigen is unknown.

Study-wide findings and caveats: Patients' naive, central memory and regulatory TCRB repertoires appeared more alike than those of healthy donors. Moderate but significant shortening of TCRB CDR3s was recorded in all four CD4+ subsets from Type 1 diabetes patients. Possibly, sequencing cDNA over-represented cells that had high TCR expression levels.

The TCR was taken from a man aged 18 to 30 in good health. Sequencing input: naive CD4+ T cells from blood.

In nucleotides, the CDR3 is TGCGCCAGCAGCCAAGAATCAGGGGCGGCAAATGAGCAGTTCTTC. Its translation: CASSQESGAANEQFF. The chain couples TRBV4-3 to TRBJ2-1, with D tentatively TRBD1 (6 bases). This CDR3 comprises 15 residues. The V end lost 0 bases, the J end lost 7 bases, and 13 bases lay between the germline ends. Per germline, CDR1 LGHNA and CDR2 YSLEER.